What follows describes a single TCR beta chain. The antigen it binds to is not known. No qualities accompany the bases; no much larger clone lies one base away. V and J are trimmed by 6 bases and 7 bases, and the gene matches miss 10 bases of the junction. From cysteine to phenylalanine, the CDR3 is 16 amino acids long. Solely the CDR3 DNA is kept, with 48 bases framed from the first base. CDR1 MGHDK and CDR2 SYGVNS are derived from the germline V gene. The record originates from a study of blood T cell repertoires in COVID-19 (dated by TCRdb to about 2020). Some background on the complete study: Collaborator samples came from the United States, Italy and Spain and covered acute and convalescent phases of COVID-19. The prospective study material was composed of cDNA or gDNA derived from T cells, B-cell-depleted T cells, or PBMCs. The dataset comprised deeply sampled blood TCRbeta repertoires from subjects exposed to, actively infected with, or recovered from COVID-19. The repertoires were made available in a free public database intended to serve as a resource for research on the immune response to SARS-CoV-2. The samples were drawn from the first 160 participants of the ongoing ImmuneRACE study and from 950 to 1,500 subjects provided by 6 global collaborators. A de-identified subject ID, COVID-19 status, age in years and sex were almost always included in the sample metadata. Where HLA class I and class II types were available, the types were taken from metadata supplied by the sample provider, not from assay-based typing.

In Seattle, one collaborating source enrolled patients while the infection was active and tracked those patients longitudinally over the course of disease. Collaborating institutions collected whole blood in K2EDTA tubes following their own protocols. For TCRbeta analysis, collaborator samples were shipped as frozen whole blood, as isolated PBMCs, or as DNA extracted from either sample type. What the authors observed across the whole study: Clinical and demographic metadata were provided uncurated, with the amount varying by source and participant.

TCRbeta CDR3 regions were amplified from genomic DNA using the immunoSEQ Assay, a bias-controlled multiplex PCR. Per the original workflow: Nucleated cell counts per sample were estimated from amplification of reference gene primers within the assay. To quantify the absolute abundance of each unique TCRbeta CDR3 rearrangement, sequence reads were collapsed and filtered. Productive Simpson clonality was computed per sample as the square root of Simpson's diversity index over productive rearrangements. The clones in this table, taken by TCRdb from immuneACCESS, are in-frame only. Not every clone is retained; where verified, under half of the shortfall comes from an unresolved V gene, and the cause of the rest is unknown. V and J calls plus clone size are reproduced from that table; the DNA served to infer D and trimming. This sample gives under 400,000 clones in total; roughly nine tenths of them show up just once. The ten largest account for 3% to 4% of the sample.

The source material was peripheral blood. The sequence came from a woman aged 55-69 years with COVID-19, enrolled during active disease. This chain is built from TRBV25-1 and TRBJ2-2; TRBD2 aligns with 11 central bases. The CDR3 loop reads CASRLSSGGPYGELFF. The nucleotides read TGTGCCAGCAGACTATCTAGCGGGGGGCCCTACGGGGAGCTGTTTTTT. Beyond the CDR3, the reference TRBV25-1 and TRBJ2-2 genes provide the residues; the full variable domain reads: EADIYQTPRYLVIGTGKKITLECSQTMGHDKMYWYQQDPGMELHLIHYSYGVNSTEKGDLSSESTVSRIRTEHFPLTLESARPSHTSQYLCASRLSSGGPYGELFFGEGSRLTVL.